This TCR beta chain was sequenced during a study of T cell changes during pregnancy in multiple sclerosis. This clone has more than one count but fewer than ten. The CDR3 runs 16 residues. Germline CDR1 reads MGHRA; CDR2 reads YSYEKL. Trimming stripped 1 base from V and 0 bases from J, with 13 bases between. Profiled with immunoSEQ multiplex PCR; TCRdb holds only in-frame clones, not every one. The table shows about 44,000 clones, with around 94% occurring only once. Material: peripheral blood. This sequence was found in a female donor with multiple sclerosis, enrolled in a pregnancy study. The chain couples TRBV4-1 to TRBJ2-7, with D maybe TRBD2 (5 bases). CDR3 nucleotides: TGCGCCAGCAGCCAAGCGGTGGGAGCCCTCTCCTACGAGCAGTACTTC. Translated, it gives CASSQAVGALSYEQYF.